These 29 T cell receptor beta chains originate from one sample sequenced in a study of blood T cells in healthy people across ages. Using a J-beta primer mix together with a sample-barcoded 5' primer, a second PCR was run for roughly 6 to 11 cycles. Via MiXCR, TCRdb re-called the 5' RACE reads, giving one row per CDR3 protein. The profile covers 600,000 to 800,000 distinct CDR3 sequences, with under 65% appearing a single time and approximately 15% taken by the ten largest. Material: blood. The receptors derive from a woman aged 80 or older in good health.

This clonotype was seen many times. The chain joins TRBV27 to TRBJ2-4, with unresolved D. The germline V gene has CDR1 MNHEY and CDR2 SMNVEV (reference sequence). This CDR3 has 15 residues. The V end lost 0 bases, the J end lost 1 base, and 7 bases lay between the germline ends. CDR3 in DNA: TGTGCCAGCAGTTTATCTTTATTGGCCAAAAACATTCAGTACTTC. Protein product: CASSLSLLAKNIQYF.

The chain joins TRBV25-1 to TRBJ1-3; perhaps TRBD1 as D (5 bases). V was cut by 4 bases and J by 11 bases, with 15 bases left in between. The CDR3 spans 13 residues. Germline loops: CDR1 MGHDK, CDR2 SYGVNS. CDR3 region: CASSVLTDQAIYF. For the CDR3, the DNA is TGTGCCAGCAGTGTACTGACAGATCAGGCCATATATTTT.

Many counts were recorded for this clonotype. V and J are TRBV7-2 and TRBJ2-3; 8 nucleotides agree with TRBD1. Germline CDR1 SGHTA, CDR2 FQGNSA. This CDR3 contains 16 residues. The trim removed 1 base at V and 1 base at J, leaving 4 bases unmatched. The CDR3 loop reads CASSLGGTGGTDTQYF. The CDR3, as DNA: TGTGCCAGCAGCTTAGGAGGGACAGGAGGCACAGATACGCAGTATTTT.

This clonotype was recorded many times. The CDR3 here is CSASSGTSGTASYNEQFF. The CDR3, as DNA: TGCAGTGCTTCTTCCGGGACTAGCGGGACTGCATCCTACAATGAGCAGTTCTTC. The chain combines TRBV20-1 with TRBJ2-1, with 13 bases matching TRBD2. The CDR3 extends over 18 amino acids. Germline V lookup: CDR1 DFQATT, CDR2 SNEGSKA (reference sequence). The ends lost 5 bases at V and 1 base at J; junction bases unmatched: 11.

CDR3 in DNA: TGCAGTGCTAGAGATTTAGAGGATGGCTACACCTTC. This encodes CSARDLEDGYTF. The rearrangement links TRBV20-1 to TRBJ1-2, with D uncertain. Germline CDR1 is DFQATT and CDR2 is SNEGSKA (reference sequence). V was pared by 0 bases and J by 6 bases, with 8 bases between. The CDR3 is made up of 12 amino acids.

The V call is TRBV6-1, the J call TRBJ1-2; 10 nucleotides match TRBD1. This CDR3 contains 14 residues. Germline values: CDR1 MNHNS, CDR2 SASEGT. Trimming at V came to 6 bases and at J to 5 bases, leaving 6 bases not matched to a gene. CDR3 in amino acids: CASRKTGGNYGYTF. In DNA form, the CDR3 reads TGTGCCAGCAGGAAGACAGGGGGCAATTATGGCTACACCTTC.

As DNA, the CDR3 is TGCGCCAGCAGCTTGGCGGGGGATGAAAAACTGTTTTTT. Its protein is CASSLAGDEKLFF. The chain couples TRBV5-1 to TRBJ1-4, with D possibly TRBD1 on 5 matching bases. V lost 0 bases, J lost 6 bases, and 6 bases lay in between. Per the germline V gene, CDR1 is SGHRS and CDR2 is YFSETQ. The CDR3 runs 13 residues.

In DNA form, the CDR3 reads TGTGCCAGCAGCCAAGGGGGGGTATGGAGTGAGCAGTTCTTC. Its protein is CASSQGGVWSEQFF. The chain is built from TRBV14 and TRBJ2-1, with D perhaps matching TRBD2 (6 bases). CDR1 and CDR2 (germline): SGHDN, FVKESK. The CDR3 runs 14 residues. V shed 1 base and J shed 9 bases, with 13 bases lying between them.

For this clonotype: Just one base apart from a much larger clone, this may be a read error. The chain is built from TRBV28 and TRBJ2-7, with D maybe TRBD1 (6 bases). Germline V gives CDR1 MDHEN, CDR2 SYDVKM. The V end lost 2 bases, the J end lost 2 bases, and 16 bases lay between the germline ends. The CDR3 spans 16 residues. As DNA, the CDR3 is TGTGCCAGCAGTTTAGCCGGACAGAAAGCCGCCTACGAGCAGTACTTC. It yields the protein CASSLAGQKAAYEQYF.

In this sample, this clonotype turned up a few times. V and J are TRBV12-3 or TRBV12-4 and TRBJ2-2, with D possibly being TRBD1 (6 bases). The V end lost 4 bases, the J end lost 2 bases, and 14 bases lay between the germline ends. The CDR3 sequence is 16 residues long. The CDR3 region is CASSYRATQNTGELFF. The CDR3 DNA is TGTGCCAGCAGTTACAGGGCCACCCAAAACACCGGGGAGCTGTTTTTT.

This chain joins TRBV2 and TRBJ2-7; a weak D match, TRBD1 (5 bases). V dropped 4 bases and J dropped 6 bases, with 7 bases sitting between them. The CDR3 runs to 11 residues. Germline V CDR1 and CDR2: SNHLY, FYNNEI. In DNA form, the CDR3 reads TGTGCCAGCAGTGGCAGGGTCGAGCAGTACTTC. This sequence encodes CASSGRVEQYF.

This clonotype is a singleton in its sample. The chain uses TRBV5-1 and TRBJ2-1; D call uncertain. CDR3 length: 14 amino acids. Deletions cut 0 bases from V and 6 bases from J, with 10 bases between. Germline V lookup: CDR1 SGHRS, CDR2 YFSETQ. Written as DNA, the CDR3 is TGCGCCAGCAGCTTGGTTCCCCATGGCAATGAGCAGTTCTTC. It translates to CASSLVPHGNEQFF. The full variable domain, in which reference TRBV5-1 and TRBJ2-1 provide the parts outside the CDR3, is KAGVTQTPRYLIKTRGQQVTLSCSPISGHRSVSWYQQTPGQGLQFLFEYFSETQRNKGNFPGRFSGRQFSNSRSEMNVSTLELGDSALYLCASSLVPHGNEQFFGPGTRLTVL.

This clonotype appeared a few times. Its ends do not fully match the called genes, so a read error is possible. The V call is TRBV5-1, the J call TRBJ1-1, with D possibly TRBD1 on 5 matching bases. This CDR3 spans 13 amino acids. Germline V gene data show CDR1 as SGHRS and CDR2 as YFSETQ. CDR3 sequence reads: CACSWEGRHEAFF. The CDR3 nucleotides are TGCGCCTGCAGCTGGGAGGGGAGGCATGAAGCTTTCTTT.

CDR3 sequence: CASSVQQGAGGYTF. The DNA for the CDR3 is TGTGCCAGCAGTGTTCAACAGGGCGCGGGAGGCTACACCTTC. The V gene is TRBV2, the J gene TRBJ1-2, with D maybe TRBD1 (6 bases). CDR1 is SNHLY and CDR2 is FYNNEI in the germline V gene. The V gene lost 4 bases and the J gene lost 8 bases, with 17 bases spanning the gap. The CDR3 is made up of 14 amino acids.

In regard to this clonotype: This may be a read error: a much more frequent sequence differs by one nucleotide. This chain joins TRBV20-1 and TRBJ2-1, with D unclear. The CDR3 spans 16 residues. With 0 bases removed from V and 0 bases from J, the gap between germline ends came to 12 bases. Germline CDR1 is DFQATT and CDR2 is SNEGSKA (reference sequence). The CDR3 DNA reads TGCAGTGCTAGAGACGATGCTTTGAGCTCCTACAATGAGCAGTTCTTC. This gives the protein CSARDDALSSYNEQFF.

At least ten counts were recorded for this clonotype. The chain has TRBV6-1 and TRBJ1-5, with 10 bases fitting TRBD1. The CDR3 sequence is 18 residues long. Trimming took 6 bases from V and 1 from J; bases not matched to a gene: 12. Germline values: CDR1 MNHNS, CDR2 SASEGT. This chain's CDR3 is CASRRRQGAGGSNQPQHF. The CDR3 DNA follows: TGTGCCAGCAGGAGACGACAGGGGGCGGGAGGAAGCAATCAGCCCCAGCATTTT.

This clonotype appeared many times. The chain joins TRBV5-1 to TRBJ2-5; D is unresolved. Germline CDR1 SGHRS, CDR2 YFSETQ. The CDR3 contains 14 residues. V was pared by 3 bases and J by 1 base, with 10 bases between. The CDR3 DNA reads TGCGCCAGCAGCTCCGGGTGGGGCCAAGAGACCCAGTACTTC. Residues: CASSSGWGQETQYF. The whole variable domain, filled in from reference TRBV5-1 and TRBJ2-5, reads KAGVTQTPRYLIKTRGQQVTLSCSPISGHRSVSWYQQTPGQGLQFLFEYFSETQRNKGNFPGRFSGRQFSNSRSEMNVSTLELGDSALYLCASSSGWGQETQYFGPGTRLLVL.

This clonotype has ten or more counts. The chain joins TRBV7-2 to TRBJ1-4; D gene unclear. Germline values: CDR1 SGHTA, CDR2 FQGNSA. The V and J ends lost 6 bases and 3 bases respectively, with 11 bases between them. This CDR3 has 14 residues. The CDR3 is CASRPDPANEKLFF. Written as DNA, the CDR3 is TGTGCCAGCAGACCGGACCCCGCTAATGAAAAACTGTTTTTT.

This clonotype was observed once. With a much larger clone just one base away, this may be a read error. The genes are TRBV16 and TRBJ2-3; D is uncertain. V was clipped by 2 bases and J by 4 bases, with 4 bases between them. This CDR3 has 12 amino acids. CDR1 KGHSY and CDR2 FQNENV come from the germline V gene. CDR3 amino acids: CASSQLSDTQYF. The CDR3 DNA follows: TGTGCCAGCAGCCAACTTTCAGATACGCAGTATTTT.

The chain recombines TRBV20-1 with TRBJ2-5; tentatively, D is TRBD2 (5 bases). The CDR3 is made up of 14 amino acids. Germline CDR1 is DFQATT and CDR2 is SNEGSKA (reference sequence). V lost 0 bases to trimming and J lost 4 bases, with 12 bases between them. CDR3 loop: CSARDEGTGETQYF. CDR3 bases: TGCAGTGCTAGAGATGAGGGTACCGGAGAGACCCAGTACTTC.

The chain is built from TRBV6-1 and TRBJ1-6; TRBD1 is a possible D gene (6 bases). This CDR3 has 15 amino acids. The V end was cut by 8 bases, the J end by 10 bases, with 21 bases between. Germline lookup yields CDR1 MNHNS and CDR2 SASEGT. CDR3 nucleotide sequence: TGTGCCAGCCTCGGCCTGGACAGCCCGTTCTCACCCCTCCACTTT. The encoded protein is CASLGLDSPFSPLHF.

V is TRBV7-8 and J is TRBJ2-7; possibly TRBD1 for D (6 bases). Germline loops: CDR1 SGHVS, CDR2 FQNEAQ. V was trimmed by 1 base and J by 2 bases, leaving 15 bases between them. The CDR3 spans 16 residues. The CDR3 spells CASSLGPGHLPYEQYF. In DNA form, the CDR3 reads TGTGCCAGCAGCTTAGGGCCGGGACACCTCCCCTACGAGCAGTACTTC.

This clonotype was seen only a few times. CDR3 residues: CSAPDSGGGETQYF. CDR3 DNA: TGCAGTGCCCCAGATAGCGGGGGTGGAGAGACCCAGTACTTC. This chain links TRBV20-1 with TRBJ2-5, with 9 bases aligning to TRBD2. This CDR3 has 14 amino acids. J was trimmed by 4 bases and V by 6 bases; bases with no gene match: 9. Germline assignment: CDR1 DFQATT and CDR2 SNEGSKA (reference sequence).

This clonotype was observed many times. The DNA of the CDR3 is TGCAGCGTCCTTCTCCGACAGGGTTCCTACGAGCAGTACTTC. This encodes CSVLLRQGSYEQYF. V is TRBV29-1 and J is TRBJ2-7; TRBD1 aligns across 7 bases. The CDR3 runs to 14 residues. The germline V gene encodes CDR1 SQVTM and CDR2 ANQGSEA. Trimming cost V 6 bases and J 1 base; bases outside gene matches: 9.

This clonotype was found once. This chain connects TRBV29-1 to TRBJ2-3; D perhaps matches TRBD2 (5 bases). The CDR3 consists of 13 residues. Germline assignment: CDR1 SQVTM and CDR2 ANQGSEA. Trimming took off 4 bases at V and 3 bases at J, with 11 bases between the two ends. CDR3 amino acids: CSVVAEVTDTQYF. The CDR3 region has the DNA TGCAGCGTTGTGGCGGAGGTTACAGATACGCAGTATTTT.

This clonotype has only a few counts. The chain links TRBV7-6 to TRBJ2-3; D is unresolved. Between the trimmed V and J ends, which lost 5 bases and 7 bases, there was a span of 13 bases. The CDR3 is 13 amino acids. The germline V gene has CDR1 SGHVS and CDR2 FNYEAQ. Written as DNA, the CDR3 is TGTGCCAGCAGCGCCAAAAATACAAATACGCAGTATTTT. This encodes CASSAKNTNTQYF.

A note on this clonotype: This may stem from a read error, because a much larger clone lies one nucleotide away. V usage is TRBV20-1 and J usage is TRBJ2-7; D is unresolved. The CDR3 consists of 14 residues. Trimming left V 0 bases short and J 6 bases short, with 15 bases between. The germline gives CDR1 DFQATT, CDR2 SNEGSKA (reference sequence). The CDR3 sequence: CSARDAVQACEQYF. As DNA, the CDR3 is TGCAGTGCTAGAGATGCCGTCCAAGCCTGCGAGCAGTACTTC.

This chain links TRBV29-1 with TRBJ2-7; TRBD1 matches 12 bases. CDR3 length equals 15 residues. The J segment lost 4 bases and the V segment lost 5 bases, leaving 9 bases of the junction unmatched. Looked up from germline, CDR1 is SQVTM and CDR2 is ANQGSEA. CDR3 DNA sequence: TGCAGCGTTTCCCCCGGGACAGGGGGCATGTACGAGCAGTACTTC. Translation: CSVSPGTGGMYEQYF.

In the case of this clonotype: It may be a read error: a sequence one base away is much more abundant. The chain has TRBV10-3 and TRBJ2-1, with 8 bases lining up with TRBD1. The end of the DNA aligns better with TRBJ2-7, so the J call may be wrong. Germline CDR1 reads ENHRY; CDR2 reads SYGVKD. This CDR3 contains 13 residues. Here the CDR3 DNA reads TGTGCCATCAGCCAGGGGGCTTACAATGAGCAGTACTTC. It is translated as CAISQGAYNEQYF.